This T cell receptor (beta chain) comes out of a study of blood T cell repertoires in COVID-19. V was pared by 5 bases and J by 2 bases, with 11 bases between. The CDR3 totals 14 residues. CDR1 is SEHNR and CDR2 is FQNEAQ in the germline V gene (reference sequence). As originally analysed: Estimated nucleated cell counts came from reference gene primer amplification. Assay: immunoSEQ multiplex PCR; the TCRdb copy retains only in-frame clones and omits some. V and J calls and clone size are copied from that table; D and trimming were computed from the DNA. The sample lists roughly 480,000 clones, 89% seen once, with roughly 0.92% in the top ten. The Seattle patients joined while their infection was active and were tracked longitudinally afterward.

This receptor was taken from a man between 18 and 29 years old with COVID-19, enrolled during active disease. The rearrangement uses TRBV7-9 and TRBJ2-3; tentatively, D is TRBD2 (6 bases). The specimen sequenced was peripheral blood. CDR3 sequence reads: CASSREDYTDTQYF. In DNA, the CDR3 is TGTGCCAGCAGCCGCGAGGACTACACAGATACGCAGTATTTT.